Listed below are T cell receptor beta chains from one sample, sequenced in a study of blood T cell repertoires in COVID-19. Sequencing was performed with immunoSEQ multiplex PCR; in TCRdb, only in-frame clones are kept and a portion is missing. The sample shows about 250,000 clones, around 86% of them seen only once. The sequenced sample was peripheral blood. Every receptor here comes from an older woman who had recovered from COVID-19. Each CDR3 is given with its conserved first and last residue. The D gene is left open where the match is weak. A clone size is listed for some rows: how often the clone was seen (once, few, many), or a class if it is expanded.

D gene | J gene | V gene | clone size | CDR3 protein | CDR3 DNA
- | TRBJ1-4 | TRBV6-5 | - | CASRPPGEDEKLFF | TGTGCCAGCAGGCCGCCGGGTGAGGATGAAAAACTGTTTTTT
- | TRBJ1-2 | TRBV5-1 | - | CASSPGPPGSYGYTF | TGCGCCAGCAGCCCTGGGCCCCCGGGGAGCTATGGCTACACCTTC
TRBD2 | TRBJ2-1 | TRBV19 | - | CASSIEVRGGEQFF | TGTGCCAGTAGTATAGAAGTGCGGGGAGGGGAGCAGTTCTTC
- | TRBJ2-5 | TRBV27 | few | CASAVHGETQYF | TGTGCCAGTGCGGTGCACGGTGAGACCCAGTACTTC
- | TRBJ2-5 | TRBV7-9 | - | CASSAVGETETQYF | TGTGCCAGCAGCGCGGTAGGGGAAACGGAGACCCAGTACTTC
- | TRBJ2-3 | TRBV2 | - | CASSGQTPPGNTQYF | TGTGCCAGCAGTGGGCAGACCCCGCCGGGTAATACGCAGTATTTT
TRBD2 | TRBJ2-1 | TRBV7-8 | once | CASSLAPPQRGAPNEQFF | TGTGCCAGCAGCTTAGCGCCCCCCCAGCGGGGGGCCCCCAATGAGCAGTTCTTC
TRBD1 | TRBJ2-1 | TRBV18 | - | CASSRVGQGTYNEQFF | TGTGCCAGCTCACGCGTGGGACAGGGTACCTACAATGAGCAGTTCTTC
- | TRBJ1-1 | TRBV19 | - | CASSILGRTAEAFF | TGTGCCAGTAGTATATTGGGGCGGACCGCTGAAGCTTTCTTT
TRBD2 | TRBJ2-1 | TRBV9 | - | CASSVAGAGGVYNEQFF | TGTGCCAGCAGCGTAGCTGGGGCGGGGGGGGTCTACAATGAGCAGTTCTTC
- | TRBJ1-2 | TRBV19 | - | CASSISDSYYGYTF | TGTGCCAGTAGTATATCTGACAGTTACTATGGCTACACCTTC